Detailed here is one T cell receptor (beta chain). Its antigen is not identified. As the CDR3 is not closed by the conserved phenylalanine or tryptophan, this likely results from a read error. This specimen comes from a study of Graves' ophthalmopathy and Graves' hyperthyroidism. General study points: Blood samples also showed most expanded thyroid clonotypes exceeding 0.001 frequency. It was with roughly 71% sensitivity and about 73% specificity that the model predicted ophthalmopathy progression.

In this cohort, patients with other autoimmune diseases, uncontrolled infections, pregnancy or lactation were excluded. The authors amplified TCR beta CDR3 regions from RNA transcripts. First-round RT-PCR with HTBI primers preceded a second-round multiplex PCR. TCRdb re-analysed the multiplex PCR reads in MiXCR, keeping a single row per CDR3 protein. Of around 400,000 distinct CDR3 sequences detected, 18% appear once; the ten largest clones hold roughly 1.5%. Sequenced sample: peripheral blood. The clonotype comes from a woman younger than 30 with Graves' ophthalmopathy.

The CDR3 region is CASSFQRQGGNTEAFS. CDR3 sequence (DNA): TGTGCCAGCAGCTTCCAACGACAGGGGGGGAACACTGAAGCTTTCTCT. The chain has TRBV7-3 and TRBJ1-1; 9 bases agree with TRBD1. Germline loops: CDR1 SGHTA, CDR2 FQGTGA. Unmatched junction bases numbered 6, after V lost 3 bases and J lost 1 base. The CDR3 covers 16 residues.